The 32 T cell receptor beta chains in this list originate from one sample, sequenced in a study of blood T cell repertoires in COVID-19. Clones were sequenced by immunoSEQ multiplex PCR, and TCRdb holds only the in-frame ones, with some missing. The sample includes about 230,000 clones, roughly 84% of them seen just once. The sequenced sample was peripheral blood. These receptor sequences come from a middle-aged man with acute or convalescent COVID-19.

The chain employs TRBV7-9 and TRBJ1-6; a possible D gene is TRBD1 (6 bases). V was clipped by 5 bases and J by 10 bases, with 18 bases between them. This CDR3 has 15 residues. CDR1 SEHNR and CDR2 FQNEAQ come from the germline V gene (reference sequence). In DNA, the CDR3 is TGTGCCAGCAGCGTCGTAGGGGGTCCGGGCTCACCCCTCCACTTT. It specifies CASSVVGGPGSPLHF.

Points on this clone: Other DNA sequences within the sample encode an identical CDR3. This chain joins TRBV5-6 and TRBJ1-2; tentatively, D is TRBD1 (5 bases). The CDR3 is 11 residues long. Trimming took off 4 bases at V and 9 bases at J, with 10 bases between the two ends. From germline, CDR1 is SGHDT and CDR2 YYEEEE. The CDR3 spells CASSRQGSYTF. The DNA of the CDR3 is TGTGCCAGCAGCCGTCAGGGAAGCTACACCTTC.

The gene calls are TRBV9 and TRBJ2-7; TRBD1 matches at 7 bases. Germline CDR1 reads SGDLS; CDR2 reads YYNGEE. CDR3 size: 14 residues. Trimming took 3 bases from V and 5 from J; bases not matched to a gene: 8. The CDR3 here is CASSAGQAGDEQYF. CDR3 sequence (DNA): TGTGCCAGCAGCGCCGGACAGGCAGGCGACGAGCAGTACTTC.

J is TRBJ1-6 and V is TRBV6-1; D remains ambiguous. This CDR3 has 12 residues. Per germline, CDR1 MNHNS and CDR2 SASEGT. V was clipped by 2 bases and J by 7 bases, with 3 bases between them. The CDR3 bases are TGTGCCAGCAGTGAACCGAATTCACCCCTCCACTTT. Amino acid sequence: CASSEPNSPLHF.

The chain combines TRBV6-5 with TRBJ1-5, with a possible D match to TRBD1 (5 bases). The CDR3 runs 14 residues. V was trimmed by 7 bases and J by 2 bases, leaving 12 bases between them. CDR1 MNHEY and CDR2 SVGAGI come from the germline V gene. The CDR3 nucleotides read TGTGCCAGCACCCAGGGATGGGGCAATCAGCCCCAGCATTTT. Translation gives CASTQGWGNQPQHF.

V and J are TRBV5-1 and TRBJ1-1; 9 positions match TRBD1. CDR3 length equals 14 residues. Germline lookup yields CDR1 SGHRS and CDR2 YFSETQ. With 4 bases clipped from V and 4 bases from J, the junction kept 5 bases outside the gene matches. CDR3 sequence (DNA): TGCGCCAGCAGCCCTCAGACAGGGGGCACTGAAGCTTTCTTT. It is translated as CASSPQTGGTEAFF.

The chain carries TRBV7-2 and TRBJ2-5; no clear D gene. V shed 0 bases and J shed 5 bases, with 13 bases lying between them. This CDR3 comprises 15 residues. CDR1 and CDR2 (germline): SGHTA, FQGNSA. Written as DNA, the CDR3 is TGTGCCAGCAGCTTAGCGACACCTACCACCGAGACCCAGTACTTC. It specifies CASSLATPTTETQYF.

The chain combines TRBV7-2 with TRBJ2-2, with D unresolved. The V end was cut by 1 base, the J end by 0 bases, with 3 bases between. The CDR3 is 14 residues long. Germline-derived CDR1 and CDR2 are SGHTA and FQGNSA. This CDR3 reads CASSLVANTGELFF. In DNA, the CDR3 is TGTGCCAGCAGCTTAGTCGCGAACACCGGGGAGCTGTTTTTT.

The chain employs TRBV6-1 and TRBJ1-2; D is uncertain. The CDR3 is made up of 13 amino acids. With 0 bases removed from V and 4 bases from J, the gap between germline ends came to 6 bases. CDR1 is MNHNS, CDR2 SASEGT, per germline. The CDR3 DNA reads TGTGCCAGCAGTGAAGCAGAGATCTATGGCTACACCTTC. As protein: CASSEAEIYGYTF.

Regarding this clone: This same CDR3 is encoded by further DNA sequences in the sample. The V gene is TRBV6-5, the J gene TRBJ1-1, with TRBD1 matching 8 bases. The germline V gene encodes CDR1 MNHEY and CDR2 SVGAGI. V shed 7 bases and J 5 bases; nucleotides not matched to a gene: 6. This CDR3 contains 13 residues. This CDR3 reads CASTRTGNTEAFF. The CDR3 nucleotides are TGTGCCAGCACCCGGACAGGGAATACTGAAGCTTTCTTT.

The chain employs TRBV19 and TRBJ1-2, with 7 nucleotides matching TRBD1. V shed 5 bases, J shed 1 base, and the junction held 16 bases outside the gene matches. Germline assignment: CDR1 LNHDA and CDR2 SQIVND (reference sequence). This CDR3 is built from 18 residues. The CDR3 nucleotides are TGTGCCAGTAGTGCCCCCCGCGGGACAGAAATTCATAACTATGGCTACACCTTC. It yields the protein CASSAPRGTEIHNYGYTF.

This chain joins TRBV2 and TRBJ1-2; TRBD1 is a possible D gene (6 bases). The length of the CDR3 is 13 residues. CDR1 is SNHLY, CDR2 FYNNEI, per germline. The V gene lost 6 bases and the J gene lost 2 bases, with 10 bases spanning the gap. The DNA of the CDR3 is TGTGCCAGCAGGGAGGACAGAAACTATGGCTACACCTTC. Translating gives CASREDRNYGYTF.

Written as DNA, the CDR3 is TGTGCCACCCACAGGGGGGTAAACACTGAAGCTTTCTTT. Encoded protein: CATHRGVNTEAFF. The gene calls are TRBV5-4 and TRBJ1-1; TRBD1 matches 8 bases. The germline CDR1 and CDR2 sequences are SGHNT and YYREEE (reference sequence). CDR3 length: 13 residues. V gave up 9 bases and J gave up 2 bases; unmatched junction bases: 6.

The chain is built from TRBV15 and TRBJ2-7, with 11 bases identical to TRBD2. Germline V gene sequence: CDR1 LNHNV, CDR2 YYDKDF (reference sequence). V was pared by 5 bases and J by 10 bases, with 10 bases of the junction left unmatched. This CDR3 is built from 14 residues. In DNA form, the CDR3 reads TGTGCCACCAGCCCGCGGACTAGCGGGTATAGTCAGTACTTC. Amino acids: CATSPRTSGYSQYF.

The gene calls are TRBV3-1 (or the pseudogene TRBV3-2) and TRBJ1-2; 9 nucleotides agree with TRBD1. The trim removed 4 bases at V and 7 bases at J, leaving 10 bases unmatched. There are 15 residues in the CDR3. Germline V gene data show CDR1 as LGHDT and CDR2 as YNNKEL (reference sequence). For the CDR3, the DNA is TGTGCCAGCAGCCTGAACCGGGACAGGGCAACTGGCTACACCTTC. Residues: CASSLNRDRATGYTF.

This chain connects TRBV3-1 (or the pseudogene TRBV3-2) to TRBJ1-6; 9 bases agree with TRBD1. CDR1 is LGHDT and CDR2 is YNNKEL in the germline V gene (reference sequence). Trimming at V came to 4 bases and at J to 8 bases, leaving 3 bases not matched to a gene. The CDR3 runs 14 residues. The CDR3 coding sequence is TGTGCCAGCAGCCCTCGGACAGGGGATTCACCCCTCCACTTT. Translation gives CASSPRTGDSPLHF.

This clone was observed once. V usage is TRBV5-1 and J usage is TRBJ2-5; 7 bases match TRBD1. CDR1 is SGHRS, CDR2 YFSETQ, per germline. V lost 7 bases to trimming and J lost 6 bases; unmatched junction nucleotides: 9. CDR3 length: 13 residues. CDR3 bases: TGCGCCAGCGCCCAGGGGGACGGGAAGACCCAGTACTTC. Translated: CASAQGDGKTQYF.

The V call is TRBV18, the J call TRBJ1-1; D possibly corresponds to TRBD1 (6 bases). Germline-derived CDR1 and CDR2 are KGHSH and LQKENI. This CDR3 region has 14 residues. V was shortened by 3 bases and J by 1 base, with 9 bases between the two germline ends. CDR3 residues: CASSPQGKNTEAFF. In nucleotides, the CDR3 is TGTGCCAGCTCACCTCAGGGGAAGAACACTGAAGCTTTCTTT.

The J gene is TRBJ1-1, the V gene TRBV30; 9 nucleotides agree with TRBD1. The CDR3 extends over 14 amino acids. V shed 5 bases and J 10 bases; nucleotides not matched to a gene: 14. CDR1 and CDR2 from the germline V gene are GTSNPN and SVGIG (reference sequence). The CDR3: CAWRTQGADGGAFF. The CDR3 DNA is TGTGCCTGGCGAACACAGGGGGCCGATGGTGGAGCTTTCTTT.

This CDR3 reads CASRLTGMGNTIYF. The CDR3 bases are TGTGCCAGCAGGTTGACAGGGATGGGAAACACCATATATTTT. The chain couples TRBV6-5 to TRBJ1-3; 7 bases align to TRBD1. In germline, CDR1 is MNHEY, CDR2 SVGAGI. After removal of 6 bases from V and 4 bases from J, the junction contained 6 bases not matched to a gene. This CDR3 comprises 14 residues.

The V call is TRBV7-9, the J call TRBJ2-7, with 10 bases matching TRBD2. From germline, CDR1 is SEHNR and CDR2 FQNEAQ (reference sequence). The CDR3 sequence is 14 residues long. The ends lost 5 bases at V and 4 bases at J; junction bases unmatched: 5. This CDR3 reads CASSLTSGTYEQYF. The CDR3 coding sequence is TGTGCCAGCAGCCTCACTAGCGGGACATACGAGCAGTACTTC.

V gene TRBV5-8 combines with J gene TRBJ2-1; D is unclear. The V end lost 1 base, the J end lost 0 bases, and 8 bases lay between the germline ends. From germline, CDR1 is SGHTS and CDR2 YDEGEE. The CDR3 extends over 15 amino acids. CDR3 region: CASSLLTNSYNEQFF. In DNA form, the CDR3 reads TGTGCCAGCAGCTTGCTAACCAACTCCTACAATGAGCAGTTCTTC. Complete variable domain (other parts from reference TRBV5-8 and TRBJ2-1): EAGVTQSPTHLIKTRGQQATLRCSPISGHTSVYWYQQALGLGLQFLLWYDEGEERNRGNFPPRFSGRQFPNYSSELNVNALELEDSALYLCASSLLTNSYNEQFFGPGTRLTVL.

The chain recombines TRBV3-1 (or the pseudogene TRBV3-2) with TRBJ2-1; possibly TRBD2 for D (6 bases). This CDR3 comprises 14 residues. V gave up 7 bases and J gave up 1 base, with 11 bases separating them. The V gene's germline CDR1 is LGHDT and CDR2 YNNKEL (reference sequence). The DNA for the CDR3 is TGTGCCAGCAACCCTGGGGGGTCCTACAATGAGCAGTTCTTC. Translating gives CASNPGGSYNEQFF.

This chain joins TRBV19 and TRBJ2-3; 11 bases map to TRBD2. From germline, CDR1 is LNHDA and CDR2 SQIVND (reference sequence). The CDR3 runs to 19 residues. J was trimmed by 7 bases and V by 0 bases; bases with no gene match: 15. The CDR3 loop is CASSIDSVGLAASQNTQYF. In nucleotides, the CDR3 is TGTGCCAGTAGTATAGATTCAGTGGGACTAGCGGCTTCACAAAATACGCAGTATTTT.

The V gene is TRBV28, the J gene TRBJ2-3, with 8 bases fitting TRBD2. The germline V gene has CDR1 MDHEN and CDR2 SYDVKM. The length of the CDR3 is 16 residues. Trimming at V came to 6 bases and at J to 1 base, leaving 9 bases not matched to a gene. The DNA of the CDR3 is TGTGCCAGCAGCGACCCGGCAGCGGGGGGCACAGATACGCAGTATTTT. Amino acid sequence: CASSDPAAGGTDTQYF.

The V gene is TRBV9, the J gene TRBJ2-1, with 10 bases aligning to TRBD2. Germline CDR1 is SGDLS and CDR2 is YYNGEE. The CDR3 consists of 15 residues. V shed 4 bases and J 2 bases; nucleotides not matched to a gene: 3. The CDR3 protein is CASSSGGAPYNEQFF. CDR3 nucleotide sequence: TGTGCCAGCAGCAGCGGGGGGGCTCCCTACAATGAGCAGTTCTTC.

The rearrangement joins TRBV9 to TRBJ1-1; 7 nucleotides line up with TRBD1. This CDR3 has 15 residues. V shed 1 base and J 3 bases; nucleotides not matched to a gene: 6. Germline assignment: CDR1 SGDLS and CDR2 YYNGEE. The CDR3 DNA reads TGTGCCAGCAGCGTATCGGCTACAGGGGACACTGAAGCTTTCTTT. It encodes CASSVSATGDTEAFF.

This chain links TRBV30 with TRBJ1-2, with a possible D match to TRBD1 (5 bases). The CDR3 contains 13 residues. Germline V gene data show CDR1 as GTSNPN and CDR2 as SVGIG (reference sequence). Trimming took 7 bases from V and 4 from J, leaving 16 bases between them. The chain's CDR3 is CAFPSGAAYGYTF. CDR3 nucleotide sequence: TGTGCCTTCCCCAGCGGGGCAGCCTATGGCTACACCTTC.

The chain couples TRBV30 to TRBJ1-4; no clear D. CDR1 and CDR2 (germline): GTSNPN, SVGIG (reference sequence). The CDR3 extends over 11 amino acids. V lost 2 bases, J lost 5 bases, and 3 bases lay in between. The CDR3 coding sequence is TGTGCCTGGAGTTTAAATGAAAAACTGTTTTTT. It yields the protein CAWSLNEKLFF.

V is TRBV6-5 and J is TRBJ1-2; the match to TRBD1 covers 9 bases. Germline CDR1 MNHEY, CDR2 SVGAGI. This CDR3 contains 13 residues. V dropped 2 bases and J dropped 6; count of bases not matched to a gene: 1. CDR3 protein: CASSYGTGHGYTF. DNA for the CDR3: TGTGCCAGCAGTTACGGGACAGGGCATGGCTACACCTTC.

The V and J genes are TRBV7-2 and TRBJ1-1; D unclear. Trimming shortened V by 0 bases and J by 3 bases, and 17 bases separated the two germline ends. The germline gives CDR1 SGHTA, CDR2 FQGNSA. This CDR3 spans 17 amino acids. CDR3: CASSLAPVPGGDTEAFF. In DNA form, the CDR3 reads TGTGCCAGCAGCTTAGCCCCGGTCCCGGGCGGGGACACTGAAGCTTTCTTT.

The V gene is TRBV19, the J gene TRBJ1-2, with D possibly TRBD1 on 5 matching bases. The germline V gene has CDR1 LNHDA and CDR2 SQIVND (reference sequence). This CDR3 is built from 15 residues. V lost 4 bases and J lost 4, with 16 bases in between. The CDR3 nucleotides are TGTGCCAGTAGTACGGAGGGACGGCCTGGCTATGGCTACACCTTC. It encodes CASSTEGRPGYGYTF.